This T cell receptor beta chain stems from a study of early T cells in non-severe SARS-CoV-2 infection. Unique molecular identifiers were attached to individual cDNA molecules. One entry per CDR3 protein results from TCRdb running MiXCR on the 5' RACE reads. The sample contains some 82,000 distinct CDR3 sequences, 12% of which appear only once. This clonotype was picked up many times. Germline V gene sequence: CDR1 MNHEY, CDR2 SVGAGI. V was cut by 4 bases and J by 4 bases, with 10 bases left in between. The CDR3 totals 13 residues. Here the sequenced sample was whole blood, taken at baseline. The rearrangement joins TRBV6-5 to TRBJ1-2, with D perhaps TRBD1 (5 bases). The clonotype was recovered from an adult who was a healthcare worker with PCR-confirmed SARS-CoV-2 infection or an uninfected control (not recorded which). CDR3 in amino acids: CASSFTGSYGYTF. CDR3 coding DNA: TGTGCCAGCAGTTTCACAGGTTCCTATGGCTACACCTTC.